A selection of T cell receptor beta chains follows, all from one sample in a study of T cells after yellow fever vaccination. MiXCR was run by TCRdb on the 5' RACE reads, yielding one entry per CDR3 protein. The data show approximately 340,000 distinct CDR3 sequences, 8.5% to 10% seen once. This material consisted of PBMCs, taken on the day of the first yellow fever vaccination. The receptors were gathered from a man younger than 35 who received the YFV17D yellow fever vaccine. The CDR3 runs from the conserved cysteine through the conserved F or W. D genes are given only for firm matches. Not all rows give a size; the values are once, few, many and, for expanded clones, a class.

CDR3 protein,CDR3 DNA,clone size,J gene,V gene,D gene
CASSPRTAGSITDTQYF,TGTGCCAGCAGCCCCCGGACAGCGGGGAGTATTACAGATACGCAGTATTTT,many,TRBJ2-3,TRBV7-3,.
CASSSRPGIYEQYF,TGTGCCAGCAGCTCCCGGCCAGGGATCTACGAGCAGTACTTC,.,TRBJ2-7,TRBV11-2,.
CASSLGLAGGAQYF,TGTGCCAGCAGCCTAGGACTAGCGGGGGGAGCGCAGTATTTT,many,TRBJ2-3,TRBV3-1,TRBD2
CASCSGTGTYEQYF,TGCGCCAGCTGTAGTGGGACAGGGACCTACGAGCAGTACTTC,.,TRBJ2-7,TRBV10-2,TRBD1
CASSYSLATGYGYTF,TGTGCCAGCAGTTACTCACTAGCGACAGGCTATGGCTACACCTTC,few,TRBJ1-2,TRBV6-5,.
CASSVVGGLDGKTQYF,TGTGCCAGCAGCGTAGTGGGTGGTCTCGACGGGAAGACCCAGTACTTC,.,TRBJ2-5,TRBV9,.
CASSQGQGARQPQHF,TGCGCCAGCAGCCAAGGGCAGGGGGCTCGTCAGCCCCAGCATTTT,few,TRBJ1-5,TRBV4-1,TRBD1
CASSFTTNYGYTF,TGTGCCAGCAGCTTCACAACTAACTATGGCTACACCTTC,few,TRBJ1-2,TRBV11-1,.
CASSGVGGEEQYF,TGTGCCAGCAGCGGGGTTGGAGGAGAGGAGCAGTACTTC,.,TRBJ2-7,TRBV13,.
CASSLGWEDGYTF,TGCGCCAGCAGCTTGGGTTGGGAGGATGGCTACACCTTC,.,TRBJ1-2,TRBV5-1,.
CASSRQINEQFF,TGTGCCAGCAGCCGACAGATCAATGAGCAGTTCTTC,few,TRBJ2-1,TRBV5-4,.
CASSYQAWVPYF,TGTGCCAGCAGTTACCAAGCGTGGGTACCGTACTTC,.,TRBJ2-5,TRBV6-2/TRBV6-3,.
CATSRENSGYTF,TGTGCCACCAGCAGAGAGAACTCTGGCTACACCTTC,.,TRBJ1-2,TRBV15,.
CASSSQGALGGYTF,TGTGCCAGCAGTTCACAGGGGGCACTGGGTGGCTACACCTTC,few,TRBJ1-2,TRBV28,TRBD1
CASAMERGSSYNEQFF,TGTGCTAGTGCCATGGAGAGGGGAAGCTCCTACAATGAGCAGTTCTTC,.,TRBJ2-1,TRBV12-5,.
CASSFSQAGGEQYF,TGCGCCAGCAGCTTTTCCCAAGCGGGGGGCGAGCAGTACTTC,many,TRBJ2-7,TRBV5-1,TRBD2
CASSPRTGWSTDTQYF,TGTGCCAGCAGCCCAAGGACTGGATGGTCCACAGATACGCAGTATTTT,few,TRBJ2-3,TRBV7-2,.
CAISGRDSLSSGNTIYF,TGTGCCATCAGTGGTCGGGACAGTCTCTCCTCTGGAAACACCATATATTTT,few,TRBJ1-3,TRBV10-3,TRBD1
CASSRLPLRDRGQETQYF,TGTGCCAGCAGCCGACTTCCTCTTCGGGACAGGGGTCAAGAGACCCAGTACTTC,few,TRBJ2-5,TRBV11-2,TRBD1
CASSTSEVTDTQYF,TGTGCCAGCAGTACTAGCGAGGTCACAGATACGCAGTATTTT,.,TRBJ2-3,TRBV25-1,TRBD2
CASSQGLAGAQETQYF,TGCGCCAGCAGCCAGGGACTAGCGGGGGCCCAAGAGACCCAGTACTTC,many,TRBJ2-5,TRBV4-3,TRBD2
CASSWSSDRSFYGYTF,TGTGCCAGCAGTTGGTCTTCGGACAGAAGTTTCTATGGCTACACCTTC,.,TRBJ1-2,TRBV6-5,.
CASSQDHGLAGQETQYF,TGCGCCAGCAGCCAAGATCACGGCCTAGCGGGGCAAGAGACCCAGTACTTC,many,TRBJ2-5,TRBV4-1,TRBD2
CSVSPDRGSHGYTF,TGCAGCGTATCACCGGACAGGGGGTCTCATGGCTACACCTTC,.,TRBJ1-2,TRBV29-1,TRBD1
CASSLDREFTGELFF,TGTGCCAGCAGCTTGGACAGGGAATTCACCGGGGAGCTGTTTTTT,few,TRBJ2-2,TRBV5-4,.
CASSPQGDYGYTF,TGTGCCAGCAGCCCCCAGGGTGACTATGGCTACACCTTC,.,TRBJ1-2,TRBV7-2,.
CASSDRRGGTQYF,TGTGCCAGCAGTGATCGGAGGGGCGGGACCCAGTACTTC,many,TRBJ2-5,TRBV25-1,.
CASRLAGEQETQYF,TGTGCCAGCCGGCTAGCGGGGGAGCAAGAGACCCAGTACTTC,.,TRBJ2-5,TRBV6-1,TRBD2
CASSTGSRNEQFF,TGTGCCAGCTCAACAGGGTCGCGGAATGAGCAGTTCTTC,.,TRBJ2-1,TRBV7-9,.
CASSGVVTGTYNEQFF,TGTGCCAGCAGTGGGGTCGTAACGGGGACCTACAATGAGCAGTTCTTC,many,TRBJ2-1,TRBV25-1,.
CASSYRGANTGELFF,TGTGCCAGCAGCTACAGGGGGGCGAACACCGGGGAGCTGTTTTTT,.,TRBJ2-2,TRBV27,TRBD1
CASSPGTTNEKLFF,TGTGCCAGCTCGCCAGGGACAACTAATGAAAAACTGTTTTTT,many,TRBJ1-4,TRBV18,.
CASGGPPGEETQYF,TGTGCCAGTGGGGGCCCCCCCGGCGAGGAGACCCAGTACTTC,.,TRBJ2-5,TRBV19,.
CASSLGGLYGYTF,TGTGCCAGCAGCTTGGGCGGACTCTATGGCTACACCTTC,many,TRBJ1-2,TRBV7-2,.
CASSFVVRGNSPLHF,TGTGCCAGCAGCTTCGTAGTCAGGGGTAATTCACCCCTCCACTTT,few,TRBJ1-6,TRBV7-2,.
CASSPPKAYTEAFF,TGTGCCAGCAGCCCCCCAAAGGCGTACACTGAAGCTTTCTTT,.,TRBJ1-1,TRBV7-6,.
CASRDRGDTGELFF,TGTGCCAGCCGGGACAGGGGGGACACCGGGGAGCTGTTTTTT,.,TRBJ2-2,TRBV13,TRBD1
CSARGENGNTIYF,TGCAGTGCTAGAGGAGAAAATGGAAACACCATATATTTT,few,TRBJ1-3,TRBV20-1,.
CASSLGVQQGAAFF,TGTGCCAGCAGCTTAGGGGTCCAACAGGGAGCAGCTTTCTTT,many,TRBJ1-1,TRBV7-2,.
CASSLGQVYEQYF,TGTGCCAGCAGCTTAGGACAGGTTTACGAGCAGTACTTC,many,TRBJ2-7,TRBV7-2,.
CASSQLPGAETQYF,TGCGCCAGCAGCCAACTCCCAGGGGCAGAGACCCAGTACTTC,.,TRBJ2-5,TRBV4-3,.
CARNTGGDGYTF,TGTGCCAGAAATACAGGGGGTGATGGCTACACCTTC,few,TRBJ1-2,TRBV19,TRBD1
CASSPWTGETQYF,TGCGCCAGCAGCCCTTGGACTGGGGAGACCCAGTACTTC,few,TRBJ2-5,TRBV4-1,.
CASSDSFYGYTF,TGTGCCAGTAGTGACAGCTTCTATGGCTACACCTTC,.,TRBJ1-2,TRBV19,.
CASSPRGTGETQYF,TGTGCCAGCAGCCCCCGTGGGACTGGAGAGACCCAGTACTTC,few,TRBJ2-5,TRBV9,.
CASSLSGTRYNEQFF,TGTGCCAGCAGTTTATCGGGGACAAGATACAATGAGCAGTTCTTC,.,TRBJ2-1,TRBV28,.
CASSLAHGDEQFF,TGTGCCAGCAGCTTAGCGCACGGGGATGAGCAGTTCTTC,.,TRBJ2-1,TRBV7-2,.
CASSESRGSEAFF,TGCGCCAGCAGTGAGTCGCGCGGTTCTGAAGCTTTCTTT,.,TRBJ1-1,TRBV10-1,.
CASSQEHSPYGYTF,TGTGCCAGCAGCCAAGAGCACAGCCCCTATGGCTACACCTTC,.,TRBJ1-2,TRBV3-1,.
CASSLRRGDTEAFF,TGTGCCAGCAGCTTAAGACGTGGGGACACTGAAGCTTTCTTT,.,TRBJ1-1,TRBV11-2,.
CASSPESSGGRYFANTGELFF,TGCGCCAGCAGCCCGGAATCTAGCGGGGGGCGATATTTTGCGAACACCGGGGAGCTGTTTTTT,.,TRBJ2-2,TRBV4-1,TRBD2
CASSRSGTGDHEQYF,TGTGCCAGCAGTCGGTCCGGGACAGGGGACCACGAGCAGTACTTC,few,TRBJ2-7,TRBV7-2,TRBD1
CAWSHGTANTDTQYF,TGTGCCTGGAGTCACGGGACAGCTAACACAGATACGCAGTATTTT,many,TRBJ2-3,TRBV30,TRBD1